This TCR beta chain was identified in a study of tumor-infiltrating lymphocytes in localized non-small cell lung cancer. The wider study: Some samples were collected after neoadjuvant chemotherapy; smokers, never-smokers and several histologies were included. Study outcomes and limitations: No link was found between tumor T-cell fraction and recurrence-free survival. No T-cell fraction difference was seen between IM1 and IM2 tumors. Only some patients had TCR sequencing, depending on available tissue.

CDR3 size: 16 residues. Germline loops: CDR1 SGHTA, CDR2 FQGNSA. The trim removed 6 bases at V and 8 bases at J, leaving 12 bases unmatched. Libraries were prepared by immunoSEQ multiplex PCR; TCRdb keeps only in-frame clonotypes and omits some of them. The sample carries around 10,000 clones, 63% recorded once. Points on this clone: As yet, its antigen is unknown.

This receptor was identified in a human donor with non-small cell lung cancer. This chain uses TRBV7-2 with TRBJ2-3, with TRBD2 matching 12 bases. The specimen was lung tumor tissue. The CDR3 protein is CASSTGLAGLIGTQYF. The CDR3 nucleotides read TGTGCCAGCAGTACGGGACTAGCGGGCCTAATTGGTACGCAGTATTTT.